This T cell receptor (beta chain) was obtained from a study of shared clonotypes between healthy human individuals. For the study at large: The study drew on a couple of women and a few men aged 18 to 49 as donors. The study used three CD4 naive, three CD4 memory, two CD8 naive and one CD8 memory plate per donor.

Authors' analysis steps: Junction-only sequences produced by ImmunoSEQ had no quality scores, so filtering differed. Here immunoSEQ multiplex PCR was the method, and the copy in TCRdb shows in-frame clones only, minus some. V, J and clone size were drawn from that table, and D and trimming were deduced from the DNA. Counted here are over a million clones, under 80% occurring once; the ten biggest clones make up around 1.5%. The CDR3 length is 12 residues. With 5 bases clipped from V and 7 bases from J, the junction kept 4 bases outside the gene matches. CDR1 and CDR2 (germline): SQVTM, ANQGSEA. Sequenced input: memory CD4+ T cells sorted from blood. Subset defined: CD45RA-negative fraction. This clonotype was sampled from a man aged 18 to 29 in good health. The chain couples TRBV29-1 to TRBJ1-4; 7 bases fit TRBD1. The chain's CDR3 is CSVNPGGEKLFF. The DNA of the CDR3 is TGCAGCGTTAACCCAGGGGGTGAAAAACTGTTTTTT.